This is a list of T cell receptor beta chains from one sample in a study of blood T cell repertoires in COVID-19. This table comes from immunoSEQ multiplex PCR, and its TCRdb copy is limited to in-frame clones, with some not included. The sample shows over 55,000 clones, around 87% of them seen only once. Sequencing was performed on peripheral blood. The receptors originated from a human donor with active COVID-19. The donor label of this sample is uncertain. Each CDR3 is given with its conserved first and last residue. Fields, in order: CDR3 protein, CDR3 DNA, CDR3 length, J gene, clone size, V gene, D gene. A D gene is named only where the DNA matches it firmly. Rows may omit the clone size; those that give it use once, few, many or a size class.

CDR3aa: CAWAPGRNTEAFF
CDR3nt: TGTGCCTGGGCCCCCGGTCGGAACACTGAAGCTTTCTTT
len: 13
j_gene: TRBJ1-1
abundance: NA
v_gene: TRBV30
d_gene: NA

CDR3aa: CASSLNSDRGLAGELFF
CDR3nt: TGTGCCAGCAGCCTCAACTCTGACAGGGGGCTGGCGGGGGAGCTGTTTTTT
len: 17
j_gene: TRBJ2-2
abundance: NA
v_gene: TRBV7-9
d_gene: TRBD1

CDR3aa: CAASQANTEAFF
CDR3nt: TGTGCCGCATCTCAGGCAAACACTGAAGCTTTCTTT
len: 12
j_gene: TRBJ1-1
abundance: NA
v_gene: TRBV10-3
d_gene: NA

CDR3aa: CASSFTGGTPYNEQFF
CDR3nt: TGTGCCAGCAGCTTCACCGGGGGGACGCCCTACAATGAGCAGTTCTTC
len: 16
j_gene: TRBJ2-1
abundance: once
v_gene: TRBV7-8
d_gene: TRBD2

CDR3aa: CASSITGVNTEAFF
CDR3nt: TGTGCCAGTAGTATAACAGGAGTGAACACTGAAGCTTTCTTT
len: 14
j_gene: TRBJ1-1
abundance: NA
v_gene: TRBV19
d_gene: NA

CDR3aa: CASSRGYGYTF
CDR3nt: TGTGCCAGCAGCCGAGGCTATGGCTACACCTTC
len: 11
j_gene: TRBJ1-2
abundance: NA
v_gene: TRBV6-5
d_gene: NA

CDR3aa: CASGTTETYEQYF
CDR3nt: TGCGCCAGCGGGACTACAGAGACCTACGAGCAGTACTTC
len: 13
j_gene: TRBJ2-7
abundance: NA
v_gene: TRBV5-1
d_gene: TRBD2

CDR3aa: CASNPRGSAEAFF
CDR3nt: TGTGCCAGCAACCCCAGGGGTTCTGCTGAAGCTTTCTTT
len: 13
j_gene: TRBJ1-1
abundance: NA
v_gene: TRBV2
d_gene: NA

CDR3aa: CASSLATGLNEQFF
CDR3nt: TGCGCCAGCAGCTTGGCCACAGGGCTCAATGAGCAGTTCTTC
len: 14
j_gene: TRBJ2-1
abundance: NA
v_gene: TRBV5-1
d_gene: NA

CDR3aa: CASSLGGGAWRWNTEAFF
CDR3nt: TGTGCCAGCAGTTTAGGAGGGGGCGCATGGCGGTGGAACACTGAAGCTTTCTTT
len: 18
j_gene: TRBJ1-1
abundance: NA
v_gene: TRBV28
d_gene: TRBD1

CDR3aa: CASRKTSGRAYEQYF
CDR3nt: TGTGCCAGCAGAAAGACTAGCGGGAGGGCCTACGAGCAGTACTTC
len: 15
j_gene: TRBJ2-7
abundance: NA
v_gene: TRBV28
d_gene: TRBD2

CDR3aa: CASSLGTGSLIRTEAFF
CDR3nt: TGTGCCAGCAGTTTAGGGACAGGGTCCCTAATTAGGACTGAAGCTTTCTTT
len: 17
j_gene: TRBJ1-1
abundance: NA
v_gene: TRBV28
d_gene: TRBD1

CDR3aa: CASSSRGSRAETQYF
CDR3nt: TGTGCCAGCAGCTCTCGGGGTAGCCGGGCGGAGACCCAGTACTTC
len: 15
j_gene: TRBJ2-5
abundance: once
v_gene: TRBV3-1/TRBV3-2
d_gene: NA

CDR3aa: CASSATSGGDTDTQYF
CDR3nt: TGTGCCAGTAGTGCGACTAGCGGGGGCGACACAGATACGCAGTATTTT
len: 16
j_gene: TRBJ2-3
abundance: NA
v_gene: TRBV19
d_gene: TRBD2

CDR3aa: CASQFGGGEAEAFF
CDR3nt: TGTGCCAGCCAGTTTGGGGGCGGTGAGGCTGAAGCTTTCTTT
len: 14
j_gene: TRBJ1-1
abundance: NA
v_gene: TRBV2
d_gene: NA

CDR3aa: CASSPTSGYYNEQFF
CDR3nt: TGTGCCAGCAGTCCTACTAGCGGGTACTACAATGAGCAGTTCTTC
len: 15
j_gene: TRBJ2-1
abundance: NA
v_gene: TRBV27
d_gene: TRBD2

CDR3aa: CASSLGSGGRTYNEQFF
CDR3nt: TGTGCCAGCAGCTTGGGCTCGGGGGGCCGGACCTACAATGAGCAGTTCTTC
len: 17
j_gene: TRBJ2-1
abundance: once
v_gene: TRBV5-4
d_gene: NA

CDR3aa: CASSTRSGGYTF
CDR3nt: TGTGCCAGCAGCACCCGCTCGGGGGGCTACACCTTC
len: 12
j_gene: TRBJ1-2
abundance: NA
v_gene: TRBV9
d_gene: NA

CDR3aa: CATSDFSGNNEQFF
CDR3nt: TGTGCCACCAGTGACTTTTCCGGGAACAATGAGCAGTTCTTC
len: 14
j_gene: TRBJ2-1
abundance: once
v_gene: TRBV24-1
d_gene: NA

CDR3aa: CASSQAPGYNEKLFF
CDR3nt: TGCGCCAGCAGCCAAGCTCCGGGTTATAATGAAAAACTGTTTTTT
len: 15
j_gene: TRBJ1-4
abundance: NA
v_gene: TRBV4-1
d_gene: NA

CDR3aa: CAVNSGNTIYF
CDR3nt: TGTGCCGTCAACTCTGGAAACACCATATATTTT
len: 11
j_gene: TRBJ1-3
abundance: NA
v_gene: TRBV19
d_gene: NA

CDR3aa: CATSTSEDYEQYF
CDR3nt: TGTGCCACCAGCACTAGCGAGGACTACGAGCAGTACTTC
len: 13
j_gene: TRBJ2-7
abundance: NA
v_gene: TRBV15
d_gene: NA

CDR3aa: CASSLLRDSYEQYF
CDR3nt: TGCGCCAGCAGCTTGCTACGGGACAGTTACGAGCAGTACTTC
len: 14
j_gene: TRBJ2-7
abundance: NA
v_gene: TRBV5-1
d_gene: TRBD1

CDR3aa: CASSEEGARGEAFF
CDR3nt: TGTGCCAGCAGTGAAGAGGGGGCGCGGGGTGAAGCTTTCTTT
len: 14
j_gene: TRBJ1-1
abundance: NA
v_gene: TRBV2
d_gene: TRBD1

CDR3aa: CASSLRGSYNSPLHF
CDR3nt: TGTGCCAGCAGCTTAAGGGGTTCCTATAATTCACCCCTCCACTTT
len: 15
j_gene: TRBJ1-6
abundance: NA
v_gene: TRBV11-3
d_gene: NA

CDR3aa: CASSTNTGSSYNSPLHF
CDR3nt: TGTGCCAGCAGCACCAATACAGGGAGCTCCTATAATTCACCCCTCCACTTT
len: 17
j_gene: TRBJ1-6
abundance: NA
v_gene: TRBV5-6
d_gene: NA

CDR3aa: CASSLIPGQASDTQYF
CDR3nt: TGTGCCAGCAGCTTAATTCCCGGACAGGCATCAGATACGCAGTATTTT
len: 16
j_gene: TRBJ2-3
abundance: NA
v_gene: TRBV7-3
d_gene: TRBD1

CDR3aa: CASSLGRRNTEAFF
CDR3nt: TGTGCCAGCAGCCTGGGACGGAGGAACACTGAAGCTTTCTTT
len: 14
j_gene: TRBJ1-1
abundance: NA
v_gene: TRBV5-4
d_gene: NA

CDR3aa: CASRQDRGTEAFF
CDR3nt: TGCGCCAGCAGGCAAGACAGGGGTACTGAAGCTTTCTTT
len: 13
j_gene: TRBJ1-1
abundance: NA
v_gene: TRBV10-2
d_gene: TRBD1

CDR3aa: CASSRQGGTYEQYF
CDR3nt: TGTGCCAGCAGCCGACAGGGGGGGACCTACGAGCAGTACTTC
len: 14
j_gene: TRBJ2-7
abundance: NA
v_gene: TRBV11-1
d_gene: TRBD1

CDR3aa: CASSRPGQGAWNTEAFF
CDR3nt: TGTGCCAGCAGCCGGCCGGGACAGGGGGCTTGGAACACTGAAGCTTTCTTT
len: 17
j_gene: TRBJ1-1
abundance: NA
v_gene: TRBV7-8
d_gene: TRBD1

CDR3aa: CASRLGGPYEQYF
CDR3nt: TGTGCCAGCCGTCTTGGAGGGCCCTACGAGCAGTACTTC
len: 13
j_gene: TRBJ2-7
abundance: NA
v_gene: TRBV21-1
d_gene: NA

CDR3aa: CASCSGLRGDQPQHF
CDR3nt: TGTGCCAGTTGCTCGGGGCTCAGGGGCGATCAGCCCCAGCATTTT
len: 15
j_gene: TRBJ1-5
abundance: NA
v_gene: TRBV7-9
d_gene: NA

CDR3aa: CASSTGLRLNTEAFF
CDR3nt: TGCGCCAGCAGCACAGGTCTTCGATTGAACACTGAAGCTTTCTTT
len: 15
j_gene: TRBJ1-1
abundance: few
v_gene: TRBV5-1
d_gene: NA

CDR3aa: CASSDQDRGSYGYTF
CDR3nt: TGTGCCAGCAGTGACCAAGACAGGGGTTCATATGGCTACACCTTC
len: 15
j_gene: TRBJ1-2
abundance: once
v_gene: TRBV25-1
d_gene: TRBD1

CDR3aa: CASSLYDFPNSPLHF
CDR3nt: TGCGCCAGCAGCTTGTACGACTTCCCTAATTCACCCCTCCACTTT
len: 15
j_gene: TRBJ1-6
abundance: NA
v_gene: TRBV5-1
d_gene: NA

CDR3aa: CASTLVGQRNSPLHF
CDR3nt: TGTGCCAGCACCCTGGTGGGACAGCGTAATTCACCCCTCCACTTT
len: 15
j_gene: TRBJ1-6
abundance: NA
v_gene: TRBV28
d_gene: TRBD1

CDR3aa: CASTNPTGVENTIYF
CDR3nt: TGTGCCAGCACCAACCCGACAGGGGTCGAGAACACCATATATTTT
len: 15
j_gene: TRBJ1-3
abundance: NA
v_gene: TRBV5-4
d_gene: TRBD1

CDR3aa: CASSLEAGGEQFF
CDR3nt: TGTGCTAGCAGCTTAGAAGCGGGGGGCGAGCAGTTCTTC
len: 13
j_gene: TRBJ2-1
abundance: NA
v_gene: TRBV7-7
d_gene: TRBD2

CDR3aa: CASGSGAGGTDTQYF
CDR3nt: TGTGCCAGCGGCTCTGGTGCGGGAGGAACAGATACGCAGTATTTT
len: 15
j_gene: TRBJ2-3
abundance: once
v_gene: TRBV6-5
d_gene: TRBD2

CDR3aa: CASLSGGKGHTQYF
CDR3nt: TGTGCCAGCCTCTCCGGGGGAAAAGGGCATACGCAGTATTTT
len: 14
j_gene: TRBJ2-3
abundance: NA
v_gene: TRBV7-9
d_gene: NA

CDR3aa: CASSARQARDTGELFF
CDR3nt: TGTGCCAGCAGCGCGAGACAGGCCCGTGACACCGGGGAGCTGTTTTTT
len: 16
j_gene: TRBJ2-2
abundance: NA
v_gene: TRBV7-2
d_gene: NA

CDR3aa: CASRNRGLAETQYF
CDR3nt: TGTGCCAGTAGAAACAGGGGGCTGGCGGAGACCCAGTACTTC
len: 14
j_gene: TRBJ2-5
abundance: NA
v_gene: TRBV19
d_gene: TRBD1

CDR3aa: CASSVGDRVSYGYTF
CDR3nt: TGTGCCAGCAGCGTAGGGGACAGGGTATCTTATGGCTACACCTTC
len: 15
j_gene: TRBJ1-2
abundance: NA
v_gene: TRBV9
d_gene: TRBD1

CDR3aa: CASSLAPQTVSNQPQHF
CDR3nt: TGTGCCAGCAGTCTCGCCCCCCAGACAGTTAGCAATCAGCCCCAGCATTTT
len: 17
j_gene: TRBJ1-5
abundance: NA
v_gene: TRBV6-2/TRBV6-3
d_gene: NA

CDR3aa: CAWTWGGEQYF
CDR3nt: TGTGCCTGGACGTGGGGGGGCGAGCAGTACTTC
len: 11
j_gene: TRBJ2-7
abundance: NA
v_gene: TRBV30
d_gene: TRBD2

CDR3aa: CASSQGSTGTQYF
CDR3nt: TGTGCCAGCAGCCAGGGATCCACAGGGACCCAGTACTTC
len: 13
j_gene: TRBJ2-5
abundance: NA
v_gene: TRBV14
d_gene: NA

CDR3aa: CASSYSAGSGRAYNEQFF
CDR3nt: TGTGCCAGCAGTTACTCGGCCGGTAGCGGGAGGGCCTACAATGAGCAGTTCTTC
len: 18
j_gene: TRBJ2-1
abundance: NA
v_gene: TRBV6-2/TRBV6-3
d_gene: TRBD2

CDR3aa: CAWSVQVTYEQYF
CDR3nt: TGTGCCTGGAGTGTACAGGTCACCTACGAGCAGTACTTC
len: 13
j_gene: TRBJ2-7
abundance: NA
v_gene: TRBV30
d_gene: NA

CDR3aa: CASSSDRGREKLFF
CDR3nt: TGTGCCAGCAGCTCGGACAGGGGGCGCGAAAAACTGTTTTTT
len: 14
j_gene: TRBJ1-4
abundance: NA
v_gene: TRBV11-2
d_gene: TRBD1

CDR3aa: CASSPVQGNSPLHF
CDR3nt: TGTGCCAGCAGCCCCGTTCAGGGAAATTCACCCCTCCACTTT
len: 14
j_gene: TRBJ1-6
abundance: once
v_gene: TRBV6-6
d_gene: NA

CDR3aa: CASSLGLDTQYF
CDR3nt: TGTGCCAGCAGCTTGGGGCTTGATACGCAGTATTTT
len: 12
j_gene: TRBJ2-3
abundance: NA
v_gene: TRBV5-5
d_gene: NA

CDR3aa: CASSFRDSYYEQYF
CDR3nt: TGTGCCAGCAGTTTCCGGGACAGCTACTACGAGCAGTACTTC
len: 14
j_gene: TRBJ2-7
abundance: medium-sized
v_gene: TRBV6-6
d_gene: TRBD1

CDR3aa: CASSSVQGFNQPQHF
CDR3nt: TGTGCCAGCAGCTCGGTACAGGGTTTCAATCAGCCCCAGCATTTT
len: 15
j_gene: TRBJ1-5
abundance: NA
v_gene: TRBV6-5
d_gene: NA

CDR3aa: CASSYGQSTNEKLFF
CDR3nt: TGTGCCAGCAGTTACGGACAGTCAACTAATGAAAAACTGTTTTTT
len: 15
j_gene: TRBJ1-4
abundance: NA
v_gene: TRBV6-6
d_gene: NA

CDR3aa: CASSPNGGTEAFF
CDR3nt: TGTGCCAGCTCACCGAATGGCGGGACTGAAGCTTTCTTT
len: 13
j_gene: TRBJ1-1
abundance: NA
v_gene: TRBV18
d_gene: NA

CDR3aa: CASSLVSAREAAYEQYF
CDR3nt: TGTGCCAGCAGCTTGGTTTCGGCCAGGGAGGCTGCCTACGAGCAGTACTTC
len: 17
j_gene: TRBJ2-7
abundance: NA
v_gene: TRBV5-4
d_gene: NA

CDR3aa: CASSLRTSGHEQYF
CDR3nt: TGTGCCAGCAGCCTAAGGACTAGCGGGCACGAGCAGTACTTC
len: 14
j_gene: TRBJ2-7
abundance: medium-sized
v_gene: TRBV7-8
d_gene: TRBD2